The T cell receptor (beta chain) under discussion was sequenced for a study of blood T cell repertoires in COVID-19. Study-level background: PBMCs, B-cell-depleted T cells, or T cells were the source of the cDNA or gDNA that made up the material.

As to this clone: One end of the junction is discordant with germline, which a read error may explain.

Authors' analysis steps: Nucleated cell counts were estimated from reference gene primer amplification. Profiled with immunoSEQ multiplex PCR; TCRdb holds only in-frame clones, not every one. V, J and clone size derive from that table, while D and trimming were established from the DNA sequence. The sample includes some 180,000 clones, around 76% of them seen just once. Germline CDR1 SGHTA, CDR2 FQGTGA. CDR3 length: 14 amino acids. Sequencing was carried out using peripheral blood. This receptor was obtained from a woman in her forties or fifties with active or convalescent COVID-19. The V and J genes are TRBV7-3 and TRBJ1-1; D might be TRBD1 (5 bases). Here the CDR3 DNA reads TGTGCCAGCAGCCTAACCGTCGCGGGACCCGAAGCTTTCTTT. Translation: CASSLTVAGPEAFF.